Below, 14 T cell receptor beta chains from the same sample are listed, as sequenced in a study of CD8+ T cells in alopecia areata. Following RNA extraction, reverse transcription yielded cDNA that acted as the sequencing template. Data came from immunoSEQ multiplex PCR; TCRdb stores just in-frame clones and leaves some out. Of about 150,000 clones listed, over 70% are singletons. Source: CD8+ T cells sorted from blood, taken at week 0. All receptors derive from a human donor with alopecia areata.

Here the CDR3 DNA reads TGTGCCAGCAGACTCGAGCTTCAGGGAGACTATGGCTACACCTTC. Translated, it gives CASRLELQGDYGYTF. The rearrangement joins TRBV5-6 to TRBJ1-2; TRBD1 might be the D (5 bases). CDR1 SGHDT and CDR2 YYEEEE come from the germline V gene. V was cut by 5 bases and J by 3 bases, with 17 bases left in between. This CDR3 spans 15 amino acids.

The rearrangement joins TRBV9 to TRBJ1-2, with D perhaps matching TRBD1 (5 bases). The CDR3 contains 17 residues. The ends were cut back, 4 bases at V and 3 bases at J, with 22 bases in the middle. The germline V gene has CDR1 SGDLS and CDR2 YYNGEE. CDR3 protein: CASSPSRGSTGDYGYTF. In DNA form, the CDR3 reads TGTGCCAGCAGCCCGAGCCGGGGGTCGACCGGGGACTATGGCTACACCTTC.

The chain carries TRBV5-6 and TRBJ1-4; D gene ambiguous. This CDR3 contains 15 residues. Germline V gene sequence: CDR1 SGHDT, CDR2 YYEEEE. V lost 2 bases, J lost 3 bases, and 11 bases lay in between. The CDR3 coding sequence is TGTGCCAGCAGCTTTCGTGGCGGGTCTAATGAAAAACTGTTTTTT. It translates to CASSFRGGSNEKLFF.

The genes are TRBV29-1 and TRBJ2-7; 11 positions agree with TRBD2. Germline V CDR1 and CDR2: SQVTM, ANQGSEA. The CDR3 consists of 16 residues. The V and J ends lost 1 base and 2 bases, in that order; junction bases with no gene match: 7. The CDR3 loop is CSVEGLAGGPAYEQYF. CDR3 DNA: TGCAGCGTTGAAGGTCTAGCGGGGGGACCCGCCTACGAGCAGTACTTC.

CDR3 residues: CASSDIAGGPQDTQYF. As DNA, the CDR3 is TGTGCCAGCAGCGATATAGCGGGAGGGCCGCAAGATACGCAGTATTTT. This sequence joins TRBV28 and TRBJ2-3, with 11 nucleotides matching TRBD2. This CDR3 comprises 16 residues. The junction had 10 bases not matched to a gene; V was cut back by 6 bases and J by 5 bases. CDR1 and CDR2 from the germline V gene are MDHEN and SYDVKM.

CDR3 protein: CASSQDRDRASTDTQYF. The CDR3 DNA reads as TGCGCCAGCAGCCAAGACAGGGACAGGGCTAGCACAGATACGCAGTATTTT. The chain is built from TRBV4-1 and TRBJ2-3; 9 positions agree with TRBD1. V lost 0 bases, J lost 0 bases, and 4 bases stayed unmatched. Germline loops: CDR1 MGHRA, CDR2 YSYEKL. The CDR3 is 17 amino acids.

The CDR3 DNA is TGTGCCAGCAGCTTAGAGGCTACCGCTGAAGCTTTCTTT. This codes for CASSLEATAEAFF. The rearrangement joins TRBV7-9 to TRBJ1-1; no definite D call. V was clipped by 1 base and J by 6 bases, with 9 bases between them. The CDR3 contains 13 residues. Looked up from germline, CDR1 is SEHNR and CDR2 is FQNEAQ (reference sequence).

The chain employs TRBV19 and TRBJ2-1, with D perhaps matching TRBD1 (5 bases). The CDR3 sequence is 13 residues long. Germline V gene lookup returns CDR1 LNHDA and CDR2 SQIVND (reference sequence). V was trimmed by 6 bases and J by 2 bases, leaving 8 bases between them. In nucleotides, the CDR3 is TGTGCCAGTAGCCAAGGGGCCTACAATGAGCAGTTCTTC. Its protein is CASSQGAYNEQFF.

This chain joins TRBV7-9 and TRBJ2-7; D possibly uses TRBD1 or TRBD2 (5 bases each). Germline CDR1 and CDR2: SEHNR and FQNEAQ (reference sequence). The ends were cut back, 5 bases at V and 3 bases at J, with 20 bases in the middle. CDR3 length: 16 amino acids. CDR3 residues: CASSASPGRANYEQYF. In DNA, the CDR3 is TGTGCCAGCAGCGCCTCCCCGGGGCGGGCAAACTACGAGCAGTACTTC.

The chain joins TRBV19 to TRBJ2-6; possibly TRBD2 for D (5 bases). Germline CDR1 is LNHDA and CDR2 is SQIVND (reference sequence). The CDR3 has 14 amino acids. V was trimmed by 9 bases and J by 0 bases, leaving 9 bases between them. The CDR3 sequence is CASRGSSGANVLTF. The CDR3 nucleotides read TGTGCCAGCCGGGGTAGCTCTGGGGCCAACGTCCTGACTTTC. The whole variable domain, remainder taken from reference TRBV19 and TRBJ2-6, is DGGITQSPKYLFRKEGQNVTLSCEQNLNHDAMYWYRQDPGQGLRLIYYSQIVNDFQKGDIAEGYSVSREKKESFPLTVTSAQKNPTAFYLCASRGSSGANVLTFGAGSRLTVL.

The J gene is TRBJ2-6, the V gene TRBV27; D gene unclear. V lost 8 bases to trimming and J lost 4 bases, with 12 bases between them. CDR3 length: 14 amino acids. Germline values: CDR1 MNHEY, CDR2 SMNVEV (reference sequence). The CDR3 region is CASGYQSGANVLTF. The CDR3 DNA is TGTGCCAGCGGATATCAGTCAGGGGCCAACGTCCTGACTTTC. Supplemented by reference TRBV27 and TRBJ2-6, the full variable domain reads EAQVTQNPRYLITVTGKKLTVTCSQNMNHEYMSWYRQDPGLGLRQIYYSMNVEVTDKGDVPEGYKVSRKEKRNFPLILESPSPNQTSLYFCASGYQSGANVLTFGAGSRLTVL.

The genes are TRBV2 and TRBJ2-7; D is perhaps TRBD2 (7 bases). Germline lookup yields CDR1 SNHLY and CDR2 FYNNEI. The CDR3 runs 16 residues. V was shortened by 0 bases and J by 2 bases, with 14 bases between the two germline ends. The CDR3 loop reads CASSEAGGAGPYEQYF. The CDR3 DNA follows: TGTGCCAGCAGTGAAGCAGGGGGGGCAGGACCCTACGAGCAGTACTTC. Full variable domain (missing parts from reference TRBV2 and TRBJ2-7): EPEVTQTPSHQVTQMGQEVILRCVPISNHLYFYWYRQILGQKVEFLVSFYNNEISEKSEIFDDQFSVERPDGSNFTLKIRSTKLEDSAMYFCASSEAGGAGPYEQYFGPGTRLTVT.

V gene TRBV30 combines with J gene TRBJ2-2, with D unclear. The germline V gene encodes CDR1 GTSNPN and CDR2 SVGIG (reference sequence). Trimming took off 2 bases at V and 5 bases at J, with 3 bases between the two ends. The CDR3 is 11 amino acids. CDR3 sequence reads: CAWSSTGELFF. The CDR3 DNA sequence: TGTGCCTGGAGTAGTACCGGGGAGCTGTTTTTT.

V usage is TRBV30 and J usage is TRBJ2-1; 12 bases are a match to TRBD2. The CDR3 length is 14 residues. In germline, CDR1 is GTSNPN, CDR2 SVGIG (reference sequence). V trimming: 5 bases; J trimming: 6 bases; junction bases outside the gene matches: 5. The CDR3 DNA sequence: TGTGCCTGGGACCTAGCGGGAGGGTTCAATGAGCAGTTCTTC. Translating it yields CAWDLAGGFNEQFF. Supplemented by reference TRBV30 and TRBJ2-1, the full variable domain reads SQTIHQWPATLVQPVGSPLSLECTVEGTSNPNLYWYRQAAGRGLQLLFYSVGIGQISSEVPQNLSASRPQDRQFILSSKKLLLSDSGFYLCAWDLAGGFNEQFFGPGTRLTVL.